This T cell receptor (beta chain) was captured in a study of preoperative IRX-2 immunotherapy in early breast cancer. V lost 7 bases, J lost 2 bases, and 18 bases lay in between. CDR3 length equals 15 residues. Germline CDR1 reads MNHGY; CDR2 reads SAAAGT. TCRdb keeps only in-frame clones here, not all; method: immunoSEQ multiplex PCR. This table holds about 33,000 clones, around nine tenths found once. Specified treatment: preoperative locoregional IRX-2 cytokine immunotherapy. The source material was tumor tissue, sampled after IRX-2 immunotherapy. The TCR sequence derives from a human donor with breast cancer. The rearrangement uses TRBV6-8 and TRBJ2-7; D might be TRBD1 (6 bases). This CDR3 is CASTYPSDRPYEQYV. Written as DNA, the CDR3 is TGTGCCAGCACCTACCCCTCCGACAGGCCCTACGAGCAGTACGTC.